This T cell receptor beta chain originates from a study of OX40 agonist ivuxolimab in advanced cancers. Study context: A mean age of about 56 years, range about 23 to 80, was recorded, and over 65% were male. Partial responses were recorded for three patients, including one with hepatocellular carcinoma and two with cutaneous melanoma.

In its sample, this clone was seen once. The CDR3 contains 12 residues. Trimming cost V 5 bases and J 3 bases, with 4 bases left between them. CDR1 is MNHEY, CDR2 SMNVEV, per germline (reference sequence). Some clones are missing from TCRdb's copy, which holds only in-frame ones; the method was immunoSEQ multiplex PCR. This sample has around 95,000 clones, with roughly 93% found just once. The V gene is TRBV27, the J gene TRBJ2-2; D ambiguous. The clonotype originates from an adult with an advanced solid tumor such as melanoma, head and neck, liver or kidney cancer. This specimen was CD4+ or CD8+ T cells sorted from blood, taken in a trial of the OX40 agonist ivuxolimab. The DNA of the CDR3 is TGTGCCAGCAGTCGTTACACCGGGGAGCTGTTTTTT. It is translated as CASSRYTGELFF.